The T cell receptor beta chain under discussion was sequenced for a study of cytomegalovirus exposure and HLA in healthy donors. TCRdb's table, derived via immunoSEQ multiplex PCR, lists solely in-frame clones and lacks some. The profile shows about 120,000 clones, around 86% of them singletons. This clone was seen just once. Germline-derived CDR1 and CDR2 are SGHRS and YFSETQ. The ends were cut back, 3 bases at V and 2 bases at J, with 11 bases in the middle. This CDR3 is 14 amino acids long. The specimen sequenced was PBMCs. The rearrangement links TRBV5-1 to TRBJ1-1; perhaps TRBD1 as D (5 bases). This sequence was found in a woman under 30 in good health and CMV-seronegative. The CDR3 protein is CASSYSGPNTEAFF. CDR3 bases: TGCGCCAGCAGCTATTCAGGGCCTAACACTGAAGCTTTCTTT. The entire variable domain, with the rest obtained from reference TRBV5-1 and TRBJ1-1, is as follows: KAGVTQTPRYLIKTRGQQVTLSCSPISGHRSVSWYQQTPGQGLQFLFEYFSETQRNKGNFPGRFSGRQFSNSRSEMNVSTLELGDSALYLCASSYSGPNTEAFFGQGTRLTVV.